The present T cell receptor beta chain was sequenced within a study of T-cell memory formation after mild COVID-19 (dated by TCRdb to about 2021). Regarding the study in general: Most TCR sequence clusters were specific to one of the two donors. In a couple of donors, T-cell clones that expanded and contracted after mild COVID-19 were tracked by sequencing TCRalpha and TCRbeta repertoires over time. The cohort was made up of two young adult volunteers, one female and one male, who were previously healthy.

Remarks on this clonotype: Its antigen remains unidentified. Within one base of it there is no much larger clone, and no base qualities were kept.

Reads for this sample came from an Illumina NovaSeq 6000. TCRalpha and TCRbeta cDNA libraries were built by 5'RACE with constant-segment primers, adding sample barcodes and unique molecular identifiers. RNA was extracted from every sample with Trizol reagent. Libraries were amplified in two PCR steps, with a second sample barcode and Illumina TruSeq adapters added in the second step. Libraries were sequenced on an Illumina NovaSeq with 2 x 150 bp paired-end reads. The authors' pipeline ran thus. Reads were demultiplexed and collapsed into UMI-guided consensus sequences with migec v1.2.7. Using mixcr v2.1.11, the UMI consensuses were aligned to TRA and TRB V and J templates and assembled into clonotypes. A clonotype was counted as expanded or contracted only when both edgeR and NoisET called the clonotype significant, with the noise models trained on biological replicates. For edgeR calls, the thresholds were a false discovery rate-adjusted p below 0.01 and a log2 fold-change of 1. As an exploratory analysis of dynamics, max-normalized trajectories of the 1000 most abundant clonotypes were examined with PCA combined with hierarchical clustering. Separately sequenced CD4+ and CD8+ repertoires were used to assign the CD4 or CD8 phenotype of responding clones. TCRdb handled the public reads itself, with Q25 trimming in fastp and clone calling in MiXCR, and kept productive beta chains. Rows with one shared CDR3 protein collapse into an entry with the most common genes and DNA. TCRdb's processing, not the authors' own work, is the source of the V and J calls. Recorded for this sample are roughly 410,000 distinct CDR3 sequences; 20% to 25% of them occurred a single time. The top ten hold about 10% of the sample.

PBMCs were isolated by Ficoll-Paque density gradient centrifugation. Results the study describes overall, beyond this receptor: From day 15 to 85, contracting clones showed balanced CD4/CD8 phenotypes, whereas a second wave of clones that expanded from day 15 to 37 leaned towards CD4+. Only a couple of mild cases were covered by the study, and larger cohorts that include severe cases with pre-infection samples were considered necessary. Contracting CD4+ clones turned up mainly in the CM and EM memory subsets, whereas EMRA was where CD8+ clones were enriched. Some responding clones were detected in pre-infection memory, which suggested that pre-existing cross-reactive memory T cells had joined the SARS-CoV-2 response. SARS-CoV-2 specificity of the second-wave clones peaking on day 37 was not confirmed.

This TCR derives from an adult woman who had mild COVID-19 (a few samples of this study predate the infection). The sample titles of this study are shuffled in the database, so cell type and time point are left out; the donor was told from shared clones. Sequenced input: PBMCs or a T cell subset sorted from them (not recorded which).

CDR3 loop: CARGAGPNQPQHF. Here is the DNA: TGTGCCAGGGGGGCGGGACCCAATCAGCCCCAGCATTTT. This receptor chain uses TRBV2 and TRBJ1-5; 6 matching bases give a weak D call of TRBD1. CDR1 and CDR2, looked up from the germline V gene, are SNHLY and FYNNEI. From its cysteine to its phenylalanine, the CDR3 spans 13 amino acids. Here the CDR3 DNA is all that survives: 39 bases in frame from base 1. The V end loses 9 bases and the J end loses 3 bases, and a stretch of 12 bases separates them.